A selection of T cell receptor beta chains follows, all from one sample in a study of cytomegalovirus exposure and HLA in healthy donors. Profiled with immunoSEQ multiplex PCR; TCRdb holds only in-frame clones, not every one. The sample lists 37,000 or so clones, about four fifths occurring once. The sample was PBMCs. These TCRs come from a woman in her forties in good health and CMV-seronegative. CDR3s include the opening cysteine and the closing phenylalanine or tryptophan. D genes are given only for firm matches. Clone size appears in some rows only: once, few, many, or a class for an expanded clone.

few	NA	TRBJ2-5	TRBV4-1	CASSRLGGGAQYF	TGCGCCAGCAGCCGGCTAGGAGGGGGGGCCCAGTACTTC
NA	TRBD2	TRBJ2-5	TRBV7-9	CASSLSGGQETQYF	TGTGCCAGCAGCTTAAGCGGGGGGCAAGAGACCCAGTACTTC
NA	NA	TRBJ2-3	TRBV7-9	CASSLLVRDTDTQYF	TGTGCCAGCAGCTTATTGGTCAGGGACACAGATACGCAGTATTTT
few	NA	TRBJ1-1	TRBV5-1	CASSLGDTYNTEAFF	TGCGCCAGCAGCTTGGGGGACACCTACAACACTGAAGCTTTCTTT
NA	TRBD1	TRBJ1-2	TRBV19	CASSTLGTGGGLGYTF	TGTGCCAGTAGTACTCTCGGGACAGGGGGCGGACTTGGCTACACCTTC
NA	NA	TRBJ1-1	TRBV6-6	CASSYFLSGGGSEAFF	TGTGCCAGCAGTTACTTTTTATCCGGGGGGGGCAGCGAAGCTTTCTTT
NA	NA	TRBJ1-2	TRBV7-9	CASSLTGHRAANNYGYTF	TGTGCCAGCAGCTTGACAGGCCATCGGGCGGCTAATAACTATGGCTACACCTTC
few	TRBD1	TRBJ2-1	TRBV6-5	CASSQDRAVNNEQFF	TGTGCCAGCAGCCAAGACAGGGCGGTGAATAATGAGCAGTTCTTC
NA	NA	TRBJ1-2	TRBV5-1	CASSLQGGAISYGYTF	TGCGCCAGCAGCTTGCAAGGGGGTGCCATCAGCTATGGCTACACCTTC
NA	NA	TRBJ1-2	TRBV9	CASSVEGDDYGYTF	TGTGCCAGCAGCGTAGAGGGGGACGACTATGGCTACACCTTC
once	NA	TRBJ1-4	TRBV19	CASSAGQKNEKLFF	TGTGCCAGTAGTGCCGGACAGAAAAATGAAAAACTGTTTTTT
NA	NA	TRBJ1-3	TRBV6-5	CASSRDLSSGNTIYF	TGTGCCAGCAGTCGGGACTTGAGCTCTGGAAACACCATATATTTT
NA	TRBD1	TRBJ1-4	TRBV7-9	CASNRDRFGELFF	TGTGCCAGCAACCGGGACAGGTTTGGTGAACTGTTTTTT
NA	NA	TRBJ2-2	TRBV6-4	CASSVGLDSGELFF	TGTGCCAGCAGTGTAGGCCTAGACTCCGGGGAGCTGTTTTTT
NA	TRBD2	TRBJ2-5	TRBV4-2	CASSQVASGGGETQYF	TGTGCCAGCAGCCAAGTGGCTAGCGGGGGCGGGGAGACCCAGTACTTC
NA	NA	TRBJ2-7	TRBV5-1	CASSEGTVSGEQYF	TGCGCCAGCAGCGAGGGTACGGTATCGGGCGAGCAGTACTTC
NA	NA	TRBJ2-7	TRBV9	CASSLTWGDGYEQYF	TGTGCCAGCAGCTTAACCTGGGGGGACGGATACGAGCAGTACTTC
once	NA	TRBJ2-1	TRBV7-2	CASSLAWGVGEQFF	TGTGCCAGCAGCTTAGCGTGGGGGGTGGGTGAGCAGTTCTTC
NA	TRBD1	TRBJ1-2	TRBV7-9	CASRQGQNYGYTF	TGTGCCAGCAGACAGGGACAGAACTATGGCTACACCTTC
NA	NA	TRBJ1-3	TRBV6-6	CASSPRVSVGNTIYF	TGTGCCAGCAGTCCCAGGGTATCGGTTGGAAACACCATATATTTT
once	NA	TRBJ1-5	TRBV18	CASSPQGLGQPQHF	TGTGCCAGCTCACCACAGGGGCTTGGTCAGCCCCAGCATTTT
once	NA	TRBJ2-7	TRBV4-1	CASSRGLSYEQYF	TGCGCCAGCAGCCGAGGACTTTCATACGAGCAGTACTTC
NA	NA	TRBJ1-1	TRBV27	CASGPQRRNTEAFF	TGTGCCAGCGGGCCTCAACGGCGGAACACTGAAGCTTTCTTT
NA	TRBD1	TRBJ1-1	TRBV5-1	CASSLVSGGFTEAFF	TGCGCCAGCAGCTTGGTCTCAGGGGGCTTCACTGAAGCTTTCTTT
few	TRBD1	TRBJ2-1	TRBV4-3	CASSQVGTGNNEQFF	TGCGCCAGCAGCCAAGTTGGGACAGGGAACAATGAGCAGTTCTTC
few	NA	TRBJ1-2	TRBV5-5	CASSLWASTNYGYTF	TGTGCCAGCAGCTTGTGGGCATCCACTAACTATGGCTACACCTTC
NA	TRBD2	TRBJ2-4	TRBV18	CASSPPPGRVKNIQYF	TGTGCCAGCTCACCACCGCCAGGGAGGGTCAAAAACATTCAGTACTTC
NA	TRBD1	TRBJ2-5	TRBV5-1	CASSKLTGEETQYF	TGCGCCAGCAGCAAATTGACAGGGGAAGAGACCCAGTACTTC
NA	TRBD1	TRBJ2-5	TRBV5-4	CASSLDTGGQETQYF	TGTGCCAGCAGCTTGGATACAGGGGGTCAAGAGACCCAGTACTTC
few	NA	TRBJ1-5	TRBV7-9	CASSSRDGNQPQHF	TGTGCCAGCAGCTCGCGGGACGGCAATCAGCCCCAGCATTTT
NA	NA	TRBJ1-2	TRBV5-1	CASRDSTGANYGYTF	TGCGCCAGCAGGGACTCGACGGGGGCTAACTATGGCTACACCTTC
NA	NA	TRBJ2-3	TRBV5-1	CASSLAGGVPDTQYF	TGCGCCAGCAGCTTGGCCGGGGGAGTGCCAGATACGCAGTATTTT
NA	NA	TRBJ1-5	TRBV28	CASNPGGLGQPQHF	TGTGCCAGCAATCCGGGGGGGCTGGGACAGCCCCAGCATTTT
few	NA	TRBJ2-3	TRBV6-5	CASKRERDTDTQYF	TGTGCCAGCAAGAGAGAGCGCGATACAGATACGCAGTATTTT
NA	NA	TRBJ2-3	TRBV1	CTSSLAGTSGVDTQYF	TGCACCAGCAGCCTCGCGGGGACTAGCGGGGTAGATACGCAGTATTTT
NA	TRBD1	TRBJ2-5	TRBV28	CASSAQGAPPKTQYF	TGTGCCAGCAGTGCGCAGGGGGCCCCCCCCAAGACCCAGTACTTC
NA	NA	TRBJ1-1	TRBV5-1	CASSREVFRNTEAFF	TGCGCCAGCAGCAGAGAGGTATTCAGGAACACTGAAGCTTTCTTT